The 5 T cell receptor beta chains presented below share a single source sample, sequenced in a study of vaccination and CD4 T cells after COVID-19. Specified treatment: approximately 10-day PBMC culture with coronavirus spike peptide pools or control peptides (ViraFEST assay). No antigen is known for these receptors. CD4+ T cells that had been cultured provided DNA sequenced with the Oncomine TCR Beta short-read assay. TCRdb reanalysed the PCR reads using MiXCR and keeps one entry per CDR3 protein. The repertoire holds around 14,000 distinct CDR3 sequences, with around 53% as singletons. The sequenced sample consisted of CD4+ T cells from blood, cultured in vitro. These receptors all come from a human donor who had recovered from COVID-19.

The CDR3 DNA follows: TGTGCCAGCCGAAACGCGGGGGCGAGCACTGAAGCTTTCTTT. Residues: CASRNAGASTEAFF. J is TRBJ1-1 and V is TRBV6-2 or TRBV6-3; possible D gene TRBD1, 6 bases. V was pared by 8 bases and J by 4 bases, with 17 bases between. Germline loops: CDR1 MNHEY, CDR2 SVGEGT. The CDR3 runs 14 residues.

The genes are TRBV19 and TRBJ1-1; the match to TRBD1 covers 10 bases. This CDR3 has 17 amino acids. The V gene's germline CDR1 is LNHDA and CDR2 SQIVND (reference sequence). The ends lost 1 base at V and 1 base at J; junction bases unmatched: 6. As DNA, the CDR3 is TGTGCCAGTAGTATAGGAGGGGGACAGGGGAAGAACACTGAAGCTTTCTTT. This gives the protein CASSIGGGQGKNTEAFF.

This clonotype was counted a few times. In nucleotides, the CDR3 is TGTGCCAGCCAGGTTGACAGGGCCTATGACTATGGCTACACCTTC. Translated, it gives CASQVDRAYDYGYTF. The gene calls are TRBV11-2 and TRBJ1-2; TRBD1 agrees at 7 bases. The germline CDR1 and CDR2 sequences are SGHAT and FQNNGV. J gave up 3 bases and V 8 bases, and 12 bases lay outside the gene matches. The CDR3 extends over 15 amino acids.

This clonotype has just one count. The gene calls are TRBV7-2 and TRBJ2-7, with 9 bases identical to TRBD2. The CDR3 loop spans 15 amino acids. V lost 5 bases and J lost 5; bases outside the gene matches: 10. Germline CDR1 and CDR2: SGHTA and FQGNSA. The CDR3 sequence: CASSPGGRGGNEQYF. CDR3 DNA: TGTGCCAGCAGCCCGGGCGGGCGGGGGGGAAACGAGCAGTACTTC.

The chain combines TRBV27 with TRBJ2-5, with 12 nucleotides matching TRBD1. The CDR3 extends over 19 amino acids. CDR1 and CDR2 from the germline V gene are MNHEY and SMNVEV (reference sequence). The V segment lost 7 bases and the J segment 5 bases; nucleotides outside the gene matches: 20. DNA of the CDR3: TGTGCCAGCAACCCCCCGGGACAGGGGGCACTACTAAATCTGGAGACCCAGTACTTC. Residues: CASNPPGQGALLNLETQYF.